Following are 18 T cell receptor beta chains from one sample sequenced in a study of type 1 regulatory T cells. The study, taken as a whole, reports: Tr1 cells had a more restricted TCR repertoire than non-Tr1 cells.

These receptors lack a known antigen. Each CDR3 protein is one row after TCRdb ran MiXCR on the reads. The repertoire holds about 69,000 distinct CDR3 sequences, with around 20% as singletons. The specimen was cultured type 1 regulatory T (Tr1) cells, either the whole culture or a sorted fraction (not recorded which). The receptor source for this set is a human donor in good health.

This clonotype has more than one count but fewer than ten. The rearrangement links TRBV6-1 to TRBJ2-1, with TRBD2 identical over 9 bases. J gave up 6 bases and V 7 bases, and 10 bases lay outside the gene matches. The CDR3 contains 15 residues. Germline loops: CDR1 MNHNS, CDR2 SASEGT. The CDR3, as DNA: TGTGCCAGCATCGGGGGGTCTAGCGGGGCCAATGAGCAGTTCTTC. This codes for CASIGGSSGANEQFF.

This chain uses TRBV12-3 or TRBV12-4 with TRBJ2-7, with D perhaps matching TRBD1 or TRBD2 (5 bases each). V lost 1 base to trimming and J lost 4 bases, with 14 bases between them. CDR3 length: 15 amino acids. CDR3 DNA sequence: TGTGCCAGCAGTTTAGGGCCGGGGCCAGGGTACGAGCAGTACTTC. It translates to CASSLGPGPGYEQYF.

This chain links TRBV6-2 or TRBV6-3 with TRBJ1-5; 8 bases agree with TRBD1. Germline lookup yields CDR1 MNHEY and CDR2 SVGEGT. There are 13 residues in the CDR3. V trimming: 6 bases; J trimming: 9 bases; junction bases outside the gene matches: 7. The CDR3 loop reads CASRQGALGPQHF. The CDR3 DNA reads TGTGCCAGCAGGCAGGGGGCCCTGGGGCCCCAGCATTTT.

This clonotype was seen at least ten times. The chain employs TRBV20-1 and TRBJ2-1; possibly TRBD2 for D (5 bases). CDR3 length: 11 residues. Germline assignment: CDR1 DFQATT and CDR2 SNEGSKA (reference sequence). Trimming stripped 1 base from V and 9 bases from J, with 7 bases between. The CDR3 loop is CSARGRGEQFF. CDR3 DNA sequence: TGCAGTGCTAGAGGCCGGGGTGAGCAGTTCTTC.

V gene TRBV29-1 combines with J gene TRBJ2-5; D is uncertain. The germline V and J ends were trimmed by 7 bases and 5 bases, with 17 bases remaining between them. CDR3 length equals 13 residues. Looked up from germline, CDR1 is SQVTM and CDR2 is ANQGSEA. The CDR3 reads CSANKWGQETQYF. CDR3 DNA: TGCAGCGCTAACAAATGGGGTCAGGAGACCCAGTACTTC.

By share, this clonotype counts as medium-sized. J is TRBJ1-1 and V is TRBV5-1, with 7 bases matching TRBD1. This CDR3 region has 15 residues. Germline CDR1 SGHRS, CDR2 YFSETQ. Trimming cost V 1 base and J 5 bases; bases outside gene matches: 8. In DNA, the CDR3 is TGCGCCAGCAGCTTGAATACAGGGGAGCGAACTGAAGCTTTCTTT. Translation gives CASSLNTGERTEAFF.

The V call is TRBV5-1, the J call TRBJ2-7; D gene uncertain. Trimming stripped 0 bases from V and 3 bases from J, with 7 bases between. Germline loops: CDR1 SGHRS, CDR2 YFSETQ. The CDR3 loop spans 13 amino acids. CDR3 sequence (DNA): TGCGCCAGCAGCTTGGACGGAAGCTACGAGCAGTACTTC. Its translation: CASSLDGSYEQYF.

Comments on this clonotype: The junction departs from germline at one end; a sequencing error may be responsible. V gene TRBV14 combines with J gene TRBJ2-1; no clear D. This CDR3 is built from 12 residues. The V gene's germline CDR1 is SGHDN and CDR2 FVKESK. This chain's CDR3 is CAGSQEFSPQFF. As DNA, the CDR3 is TGTGCCGGCAGCCAGGAATTTTCTCCGCAGTTCTTC. The full variable domain, in which reference TRBV14 and TRBJ2-1 provide the parts outside the CDR3, is EAGVTQFPSHSVIEKGQTVTLRCDPISGHDNLYWYRRVMGKEIKFLLHFVKESKQDESGMPNNRFLAERTGGTYSTLKVQPAELEDSGVYFCAGSQEFSPQFFGPGTRLTVL.

The V gene is TRBV7-9, the J gene TRBJ2-1, with 12 bases identical to TRBD2. Germline V CDR1 and CDR2: SEHNR, FQNEAQ (reference sequence). CDR3 length equals 17 residues. Losses at the gene ends were 7 bases for V and 9 bases for J; bases not matched to a gene: 16. The CDR3 DNA sequence: TGTGCCAGCATGATTATGGTTCTGGCTAGCGGGAGGGGTGAGCAGTTCTTC. It translates to CASMIMVLASGRGEQFF.

The genes are TRBV7-2 and TRBJ1-3; the D gene is possibly TRBD1 (5 bases). The CDR3 spans 15 residues. With 7 bases removed from V and 3 bases from J, the gap between germline ends came to 16 bases. The germline V gene encodes CDR1 SGHTA and CDR2 FQGNSA. CDR3 coding DNA: TGTGCCAGCATCAAGAACCGGGACTTTGGAAACACCATATATTTT. Encoded protein: CASIKNRDFGNTIYF.

This clonotype was seen a handful of times. The J gene is TRBJ1-3, the V gene TRBV5-1; D gene ambiguous. CDR1 and CDR2 from the germline V gene are SGHRS and YFSETQ. The CDR3 spans 14 residues. Between the trimmed V and J ends, which lost 5 bases and 0 bases, there was a span of 9 bases. CDR3 in amino acids: CASREGVSGNTIYF. The CDR3 nucleotides read TGCGCCAGCAGAGAGGGTGTCTCTGGAAACACCATATATTTT.

This clonotype was seen a few times. The chain joins TRBV20-1 to TRBJ2-7; 9 bases match TRBD2. The ends lost 3 bases at V and 0 bases at J; junction bases unmatched: 3. The CDR3 spans 14 residues. CDR1 is DFQATT and CDR2 is SNEGSKA in the germline V gene (reference sequence). CDR3 sequence: CSASGLAFSYEQYF. As DNA, the CDR3 is TGCAGTGCTAGCGGACTAGCGTTCTCCTACGAGCAGTACTTC.

This rearrangement joins TRBV2 to TRBJ2-1, with no clear D. This CDR3 is 13 amino acids long. Germline assignment: CDR1 SNHLY and CDR2 FYNNEI. The V gene lost 4 bases and the J gene lost 5 bases, with 9 bases spanning the gap. In nucleotides, the CDR3 is TGTGCCAGCAGTGTTGGGTCCCACAATGAGCAGTTCTTC. Protein product: CASSVGSHNEQFF. Combining the CDR3 with reference TRBV2 and TRBJ2-1 gives the whole variable domain EPEVTQTPSHQVTQMGQEVILRCVPISNHLYFYWYRQILGQKVEFLVSFYNNEISEKSEIFDDQFSVERPDGSNFTLKIRSTKLEDSAMYFCASSVGSHNEQFFGPGTRLTVL.

This clonotype was seen repeatedly, ten times or more. The chain has TRBV18 and TRBJ1-6; D gene unclear. Per germline, CDR1 KGHSH and CDR2 LQKENI. This CDR3 region has 12 residues. Trimming cost V 4 bases and J 10 bases, with 8 bases left between them. The DNA for the CDR3 is TGTGCCAGCTCACGAAGACCATCACCCCTCCACTTT. Translation gives CASSRRPSPLHF.

The chain recombines TRBV7-2 with TRBJ1-2; 8 positions match TRBD1. The CDR3 has 13 amino acids. Germline V gives CDR1 SGHTA, CDR2 FQGNSA. V trimming: 6 bases; J trimming: 4 bases; junction bases outside the gene matches: 4. The CDR3 nucleotides are TGTGCCAGCAGACCAGGGGGCGCCTATGGCTACACCTTC. Translated: CASRPGGAYGYTF.

J is TRBJ2-5 and V is TRBV19; TRBD1 matches 8 bases. V lost 6 bases and J lost 4; bases outside the gene matches: 4. CDR3 length: 13 amino acids. Germline CDR1 and CDR2: LNHDA and SQIVND (reference sequence). This CDR3 is CASRDGQGETQYF. Written as DNA, the CDR3 is TGTGCCAGTAGAGACGGACAGGGAGAGACCCAGTACTTC.

V and J are TRBV20-1 and TRBJ2-3; 7 bases match TRBD2. The germline V gene has CDR1 DFQATT and CDR2 SNEGSKA (reference sequence). V trimming: 3 bases; J trimming: 5 bases; junction bases outside the gene matches: 8. CDR3 size: 14 residues. The CDR3, as DNA: TGCAGTGCTAGGGCTAGCGGAGGTGGAGATACGCAGTATTTT. Protein: CSARASGGGDTQYF.

This clonotype has more than one count but fewer than ten. The CDR3 DNA sequence: TGCAGTGCTAGCCTAGCGGGAACGTTTAATGAGCAGTTCTTC. This sequence encodes CSASLAGTFNEQFF. The chain has TRBV20-1 and TRBJ2-1, with 9 bases lining up with TRBD2. V lost 3 bases and J lost 7; bases outside the gene matches: 7. This CDR3 contains 14 residues. Germline V CDR1 and CDR2: DFQATT, SNEGSKA (reference sequence).